The entry that follows covers one T cell receptor beta chain sequence. Its antigen is as yet unknown. Sequencing was performed with immunoSEQ multiplex PCR; in TCRdb, only in-frame clones are kept and a portion is missing. The repertoire has 120,000 to 150,000 clones, 89% of them found once; the top ten carry 4.7%. With V trimmed by 6 bases and J by 3 bases, 2 bases remained unmatched. The CDR3 runs 13 residues. Germline V gives CDR1 MNHEY, CDR2 SVGAGI. The entry originates in a study of T cell responses to AZD1222 COVID-19 vaccine. Study-wide points: Only a handful of AZD1222 recipients tested seropositive at baseline. Spike-spanning, vaccine-associated CD4 TCRs were dominant at 160-218 and 743-854. Among the donors, most were white British and more were female, and clonal diversity was possibly underestimated.

Specimen: peripheral blood, collected on day 0 of AZD1222 vaccination. The source of this sequence is an adult in good health. This chain links TRBV6-5 with TRBJ1-5; 7 bases fit TRBD1. The CDR3: CASSGQVNQPQHF. The CDR3 nucleotides are TGTGCCAGCAGCGGACAGGTCAATCAGCCCCAGCATTTT.